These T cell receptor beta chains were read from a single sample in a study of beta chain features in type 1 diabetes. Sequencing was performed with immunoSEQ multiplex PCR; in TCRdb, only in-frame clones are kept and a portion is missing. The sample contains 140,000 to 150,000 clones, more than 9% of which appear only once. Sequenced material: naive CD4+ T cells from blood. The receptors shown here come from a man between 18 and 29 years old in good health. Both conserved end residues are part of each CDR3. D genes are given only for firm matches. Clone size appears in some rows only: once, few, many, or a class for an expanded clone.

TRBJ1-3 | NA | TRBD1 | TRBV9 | CASSVVGQAFWGDTIYF | TGTGCCAGCAGCGTAGTTGGACAGGCTTTTTGGGGAGACACCATATATTTT
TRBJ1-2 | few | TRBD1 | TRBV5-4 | CASSPAPMRQGVYGYTF | TGTGCCAGCAGCCCGGCGCCCATGAGACAGGGGGTTTATGGCTACACCTTC
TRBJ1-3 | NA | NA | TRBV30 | CAWSVSPGASGNTIYF | TGTGCCTGGAGTGTTAGCCCTGGTGCGTCTGGAAACACCATATATTTT
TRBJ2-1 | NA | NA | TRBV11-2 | CASSYRAHEQFF | TGTGCCAGCAGCTACAGGGCTCATGAGCAGTTCTTC
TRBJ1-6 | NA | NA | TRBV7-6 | CASSLDSFNNSPLHF | TGTGCCAGCAGCTTGGACAGCTTTAATAATTCACCCCTCCACTTT
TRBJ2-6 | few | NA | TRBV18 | CASSPRAQPSGANVLTF | TGTGCCAGCTCACCACGGGCACAGCCCTCTGGGGCCAACGTCCTGACTTTC
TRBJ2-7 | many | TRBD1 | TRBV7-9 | CASSPGQSYEQYF | TGTGCCAGCAGCCCGGGACAGTCCTACGAGCAGTACTTC
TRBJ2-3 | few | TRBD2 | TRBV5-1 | CASSSGTSGGAVTQYF | TGCGCCAGCAGCTCCGGGACTAGCGGGGGGGCCGTTACGCAGTATTTT
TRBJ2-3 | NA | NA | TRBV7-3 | CASSSGGLDTQYF | TGTGCCAGCAGCTCTGGAGGGTTAGATACGCAGTATTTT
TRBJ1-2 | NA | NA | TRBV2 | CASNRDYYGYTF | TGTGCCAGCAACCGGGACTACTATGGCTACACCTTC
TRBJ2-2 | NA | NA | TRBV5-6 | CASYPVTANTGELFF | TGTGCCAGTTACCCCGTGACAGCGAACACCGGGGAGCTGTTTTTT
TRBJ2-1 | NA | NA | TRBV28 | CASSQNNEQFF | TGTGCCAGCAGCCAGAATAATGAGCAGTTCTTC
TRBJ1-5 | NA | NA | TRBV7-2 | CASSLVLQNNQPQHF | TGTGCCAGCAGCTTAGTGCTGCAGAACAATCAGCCCCAGCATTTT
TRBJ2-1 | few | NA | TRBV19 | CASSMTRKDNEQFF | TGTGCCAGTAGTATGACACGGAAAGACAATGAGCAGTTCTTC
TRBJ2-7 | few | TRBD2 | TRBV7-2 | CASSLRTSGPYEQYF | TGTGCCAGCAGCCTCCGGACTAGCGGGCCGTACGAGCAGTACTTC
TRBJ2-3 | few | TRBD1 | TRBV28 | CASSITGGPTDTQYF | TGTGCCAGCAGTATCACAGGGGGCCCGACAGATACGCAGTATTTT
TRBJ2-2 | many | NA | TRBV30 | CAWRETANTGELFF | TGTGCCTGGAGGGAAACAGCGAACACCGGGGAGCTGTTTTTT
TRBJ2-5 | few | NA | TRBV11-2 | CASSLEIRGETQYF | TGTGCCAGCAGCTTAGAGATTCGGGGAGAGACCCAGTACTTC
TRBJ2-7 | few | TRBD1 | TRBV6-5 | CASSYSIGGRYEQYF | TGTGCCAGCAGTTACTCGATAGGGGGCCGCTACGAGCAGTACTTC
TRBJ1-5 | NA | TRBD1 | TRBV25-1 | CASSWTGNNQPQHF | TGTGCCAGCAGTTGGACAGGGAACAATCAGCCCCAGCATTTT